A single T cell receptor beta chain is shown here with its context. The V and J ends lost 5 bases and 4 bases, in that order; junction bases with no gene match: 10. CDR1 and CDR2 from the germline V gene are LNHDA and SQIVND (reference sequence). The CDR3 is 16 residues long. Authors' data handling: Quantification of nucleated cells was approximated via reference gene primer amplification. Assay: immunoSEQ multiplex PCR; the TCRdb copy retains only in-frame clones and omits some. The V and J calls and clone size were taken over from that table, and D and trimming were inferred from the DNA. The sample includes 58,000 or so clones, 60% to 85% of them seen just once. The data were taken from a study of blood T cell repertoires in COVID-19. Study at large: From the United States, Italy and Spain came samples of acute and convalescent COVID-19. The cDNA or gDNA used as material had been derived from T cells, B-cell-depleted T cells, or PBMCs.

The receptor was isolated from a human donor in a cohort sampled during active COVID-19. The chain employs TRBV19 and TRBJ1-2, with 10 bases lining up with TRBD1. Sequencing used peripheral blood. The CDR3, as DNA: TGTGCCAGTAGTCTCTCGGGGACAGGGGAGACCTATGGCTACACCTTC. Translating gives CASSLSGTGETYGYTF.